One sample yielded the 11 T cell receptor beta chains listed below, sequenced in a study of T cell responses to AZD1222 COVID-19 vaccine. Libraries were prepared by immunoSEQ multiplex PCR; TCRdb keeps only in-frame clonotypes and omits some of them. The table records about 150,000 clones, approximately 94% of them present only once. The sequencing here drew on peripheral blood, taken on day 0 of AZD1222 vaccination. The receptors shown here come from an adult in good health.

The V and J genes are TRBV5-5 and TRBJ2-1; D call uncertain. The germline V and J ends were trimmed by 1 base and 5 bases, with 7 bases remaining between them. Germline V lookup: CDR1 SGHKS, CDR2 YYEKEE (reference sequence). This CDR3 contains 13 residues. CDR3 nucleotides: TGTGCCAGCAGCTTGCTGCAGGACAATGAGCAGTTCTTC. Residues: CASSLLQDNEQFF.

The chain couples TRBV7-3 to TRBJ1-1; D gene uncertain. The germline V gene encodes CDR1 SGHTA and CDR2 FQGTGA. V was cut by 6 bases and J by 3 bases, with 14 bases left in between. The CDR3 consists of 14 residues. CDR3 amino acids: CASSQSPPYTEAFF. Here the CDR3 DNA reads TGTGCCAGCAGTCAAAGCCCACCCTACACTGAAGCTTTCTTT.

CDR3 DNA: TGTGCCAGCAGCGTAGATCGTGGGGGGATCTTATTACGTAATGAGCAGTTCTTC. It is translated as CASSVDRGGILLRNEQFF. The chain uses TRBV9 and TRBJ2-1; D might be TRBD2 (6 bases). The CDR3 totals 18 residues. The V end was cut by 0 bases, the J end by 7 bases, with 23 bases between. Germline CDR1 and CDR2: SGDLS and YYNGEE.

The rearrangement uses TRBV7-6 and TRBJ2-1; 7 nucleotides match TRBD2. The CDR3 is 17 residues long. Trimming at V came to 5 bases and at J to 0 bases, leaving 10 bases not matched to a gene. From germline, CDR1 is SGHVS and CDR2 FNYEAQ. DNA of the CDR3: TGTGCCAGCAGCAGGCGACGACGCGGGAGCTCCTACAATGAGCAGTTCTTC. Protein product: CASSRRRRGSSYNEQFF.

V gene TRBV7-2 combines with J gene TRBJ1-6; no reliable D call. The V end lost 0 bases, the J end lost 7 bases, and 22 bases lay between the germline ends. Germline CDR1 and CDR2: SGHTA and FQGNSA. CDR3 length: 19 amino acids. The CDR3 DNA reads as TGTGCCAGCAGCTTAGCGTATTCTCTAAGTGGCAGACGAAATTCACCCCTCCACTTT. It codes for CASSLAYSLSGRRNSPLHF.

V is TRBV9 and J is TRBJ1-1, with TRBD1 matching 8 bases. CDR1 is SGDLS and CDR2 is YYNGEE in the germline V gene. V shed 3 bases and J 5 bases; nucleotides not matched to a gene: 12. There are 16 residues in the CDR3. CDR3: CASSGAGGIFGTEAFF. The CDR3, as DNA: TGTGCCAGCAGCGGGGCAGGGGGCATTTTTGGGACTGAAGCTTTCTTT.

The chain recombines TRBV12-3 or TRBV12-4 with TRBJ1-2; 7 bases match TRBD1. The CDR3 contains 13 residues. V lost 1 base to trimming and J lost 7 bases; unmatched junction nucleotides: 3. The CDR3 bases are TGTGCCAGCAGTTTAGAGGGGGCGGCTGGCTACACCTTC. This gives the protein CASSLEGAAGYTF.

The CDR3 DNA is TGTGCCACCAGTGTTAACGGGATGGGGGACAATGAGCAGTTCTTC. Residues: CATSVNGMGDNEQFF. The chain recombines TRBV24-1 with TRBJ2-1; D might be TRBD1 or TRBD2, each matching 5 bases. Germline values: CDR1 KGHDR, CDR2 SFDVKD. The CDR3 covers 15 residues. With 5 bases removed from V and 5 bases from J, the gap between germline ends came to 15 bases.

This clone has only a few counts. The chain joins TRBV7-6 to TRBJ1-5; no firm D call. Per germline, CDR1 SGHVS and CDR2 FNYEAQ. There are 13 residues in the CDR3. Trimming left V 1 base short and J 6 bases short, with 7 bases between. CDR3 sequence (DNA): TGTGCCAGCAGCTTAGGGTCCAGTCAGCCCCAGCATTTT. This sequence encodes CASSLGSSQPQHF.

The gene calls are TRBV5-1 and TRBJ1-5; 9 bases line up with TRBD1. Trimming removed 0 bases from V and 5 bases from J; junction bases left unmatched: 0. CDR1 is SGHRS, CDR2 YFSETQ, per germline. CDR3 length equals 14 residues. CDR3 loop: CASSLGDRDQPQHF. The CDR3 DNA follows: TGCGCCAGCAGCTTGGGGGACAGGGATCAGCCCCAGCATTTT.

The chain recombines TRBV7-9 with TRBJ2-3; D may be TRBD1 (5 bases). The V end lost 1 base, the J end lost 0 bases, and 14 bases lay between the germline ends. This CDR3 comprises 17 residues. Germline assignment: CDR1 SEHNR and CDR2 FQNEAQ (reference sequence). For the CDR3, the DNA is TGTGCCAGCAGCTTAGGGCTCCAGGGAATCAGCACAGATACGCAGTATTTT. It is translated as CASSLGLQGISTDTQYF.